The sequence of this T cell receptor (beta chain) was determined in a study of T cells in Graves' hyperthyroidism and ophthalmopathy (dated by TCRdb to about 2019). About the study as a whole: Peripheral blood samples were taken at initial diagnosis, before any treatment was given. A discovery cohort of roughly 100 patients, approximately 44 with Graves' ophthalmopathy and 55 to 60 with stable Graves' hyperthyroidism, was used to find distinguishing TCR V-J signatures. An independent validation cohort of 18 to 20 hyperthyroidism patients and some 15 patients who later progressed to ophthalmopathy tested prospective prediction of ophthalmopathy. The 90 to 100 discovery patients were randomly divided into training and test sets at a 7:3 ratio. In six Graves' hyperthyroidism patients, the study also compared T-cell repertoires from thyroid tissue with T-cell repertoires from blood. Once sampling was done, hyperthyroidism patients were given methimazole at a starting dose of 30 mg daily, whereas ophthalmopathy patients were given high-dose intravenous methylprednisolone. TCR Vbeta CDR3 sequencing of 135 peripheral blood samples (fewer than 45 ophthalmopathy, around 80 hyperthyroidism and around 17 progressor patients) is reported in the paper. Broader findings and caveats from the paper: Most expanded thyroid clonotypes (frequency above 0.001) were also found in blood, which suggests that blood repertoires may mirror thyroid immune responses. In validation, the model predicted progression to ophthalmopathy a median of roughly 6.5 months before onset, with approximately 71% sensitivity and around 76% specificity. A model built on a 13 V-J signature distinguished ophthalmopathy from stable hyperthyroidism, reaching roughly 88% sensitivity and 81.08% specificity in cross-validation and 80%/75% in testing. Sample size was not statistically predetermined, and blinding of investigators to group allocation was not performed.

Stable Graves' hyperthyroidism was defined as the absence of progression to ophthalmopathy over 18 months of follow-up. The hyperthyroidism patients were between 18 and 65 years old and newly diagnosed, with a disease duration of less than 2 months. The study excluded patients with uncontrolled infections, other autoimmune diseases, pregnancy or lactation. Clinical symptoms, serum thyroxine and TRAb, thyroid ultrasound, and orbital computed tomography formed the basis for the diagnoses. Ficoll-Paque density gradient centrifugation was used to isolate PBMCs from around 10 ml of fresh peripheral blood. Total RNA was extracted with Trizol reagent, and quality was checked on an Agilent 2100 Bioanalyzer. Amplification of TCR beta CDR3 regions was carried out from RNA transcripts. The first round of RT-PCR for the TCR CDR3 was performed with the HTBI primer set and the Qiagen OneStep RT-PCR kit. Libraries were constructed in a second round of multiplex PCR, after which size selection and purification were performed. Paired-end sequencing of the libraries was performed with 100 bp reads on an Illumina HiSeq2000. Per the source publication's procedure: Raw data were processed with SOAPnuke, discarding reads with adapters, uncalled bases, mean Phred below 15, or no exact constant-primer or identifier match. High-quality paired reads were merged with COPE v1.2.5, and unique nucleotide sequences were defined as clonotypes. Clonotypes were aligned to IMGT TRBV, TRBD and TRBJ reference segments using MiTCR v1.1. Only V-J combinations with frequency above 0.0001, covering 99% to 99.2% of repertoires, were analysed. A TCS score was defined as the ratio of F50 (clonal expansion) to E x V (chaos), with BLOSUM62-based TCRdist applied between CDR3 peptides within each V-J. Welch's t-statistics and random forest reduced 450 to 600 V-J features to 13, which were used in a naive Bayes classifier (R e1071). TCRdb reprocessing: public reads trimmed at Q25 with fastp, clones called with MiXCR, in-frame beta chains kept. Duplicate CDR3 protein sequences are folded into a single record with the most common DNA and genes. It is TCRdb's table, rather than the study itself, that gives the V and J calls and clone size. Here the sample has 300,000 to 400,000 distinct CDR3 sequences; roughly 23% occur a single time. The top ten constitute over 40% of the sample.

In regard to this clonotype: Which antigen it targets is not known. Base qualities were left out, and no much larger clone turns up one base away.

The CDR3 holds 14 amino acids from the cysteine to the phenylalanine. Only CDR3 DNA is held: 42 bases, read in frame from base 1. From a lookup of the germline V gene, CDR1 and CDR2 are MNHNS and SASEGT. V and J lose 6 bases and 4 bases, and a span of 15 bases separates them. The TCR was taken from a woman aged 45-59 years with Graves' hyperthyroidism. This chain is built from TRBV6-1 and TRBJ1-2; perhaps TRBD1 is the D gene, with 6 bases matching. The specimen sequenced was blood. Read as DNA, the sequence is TGTGCCAGCAGGGAATCAGGGGAAGGCTATGGCTACACCTTC. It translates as CASRESGEGYGYTF.